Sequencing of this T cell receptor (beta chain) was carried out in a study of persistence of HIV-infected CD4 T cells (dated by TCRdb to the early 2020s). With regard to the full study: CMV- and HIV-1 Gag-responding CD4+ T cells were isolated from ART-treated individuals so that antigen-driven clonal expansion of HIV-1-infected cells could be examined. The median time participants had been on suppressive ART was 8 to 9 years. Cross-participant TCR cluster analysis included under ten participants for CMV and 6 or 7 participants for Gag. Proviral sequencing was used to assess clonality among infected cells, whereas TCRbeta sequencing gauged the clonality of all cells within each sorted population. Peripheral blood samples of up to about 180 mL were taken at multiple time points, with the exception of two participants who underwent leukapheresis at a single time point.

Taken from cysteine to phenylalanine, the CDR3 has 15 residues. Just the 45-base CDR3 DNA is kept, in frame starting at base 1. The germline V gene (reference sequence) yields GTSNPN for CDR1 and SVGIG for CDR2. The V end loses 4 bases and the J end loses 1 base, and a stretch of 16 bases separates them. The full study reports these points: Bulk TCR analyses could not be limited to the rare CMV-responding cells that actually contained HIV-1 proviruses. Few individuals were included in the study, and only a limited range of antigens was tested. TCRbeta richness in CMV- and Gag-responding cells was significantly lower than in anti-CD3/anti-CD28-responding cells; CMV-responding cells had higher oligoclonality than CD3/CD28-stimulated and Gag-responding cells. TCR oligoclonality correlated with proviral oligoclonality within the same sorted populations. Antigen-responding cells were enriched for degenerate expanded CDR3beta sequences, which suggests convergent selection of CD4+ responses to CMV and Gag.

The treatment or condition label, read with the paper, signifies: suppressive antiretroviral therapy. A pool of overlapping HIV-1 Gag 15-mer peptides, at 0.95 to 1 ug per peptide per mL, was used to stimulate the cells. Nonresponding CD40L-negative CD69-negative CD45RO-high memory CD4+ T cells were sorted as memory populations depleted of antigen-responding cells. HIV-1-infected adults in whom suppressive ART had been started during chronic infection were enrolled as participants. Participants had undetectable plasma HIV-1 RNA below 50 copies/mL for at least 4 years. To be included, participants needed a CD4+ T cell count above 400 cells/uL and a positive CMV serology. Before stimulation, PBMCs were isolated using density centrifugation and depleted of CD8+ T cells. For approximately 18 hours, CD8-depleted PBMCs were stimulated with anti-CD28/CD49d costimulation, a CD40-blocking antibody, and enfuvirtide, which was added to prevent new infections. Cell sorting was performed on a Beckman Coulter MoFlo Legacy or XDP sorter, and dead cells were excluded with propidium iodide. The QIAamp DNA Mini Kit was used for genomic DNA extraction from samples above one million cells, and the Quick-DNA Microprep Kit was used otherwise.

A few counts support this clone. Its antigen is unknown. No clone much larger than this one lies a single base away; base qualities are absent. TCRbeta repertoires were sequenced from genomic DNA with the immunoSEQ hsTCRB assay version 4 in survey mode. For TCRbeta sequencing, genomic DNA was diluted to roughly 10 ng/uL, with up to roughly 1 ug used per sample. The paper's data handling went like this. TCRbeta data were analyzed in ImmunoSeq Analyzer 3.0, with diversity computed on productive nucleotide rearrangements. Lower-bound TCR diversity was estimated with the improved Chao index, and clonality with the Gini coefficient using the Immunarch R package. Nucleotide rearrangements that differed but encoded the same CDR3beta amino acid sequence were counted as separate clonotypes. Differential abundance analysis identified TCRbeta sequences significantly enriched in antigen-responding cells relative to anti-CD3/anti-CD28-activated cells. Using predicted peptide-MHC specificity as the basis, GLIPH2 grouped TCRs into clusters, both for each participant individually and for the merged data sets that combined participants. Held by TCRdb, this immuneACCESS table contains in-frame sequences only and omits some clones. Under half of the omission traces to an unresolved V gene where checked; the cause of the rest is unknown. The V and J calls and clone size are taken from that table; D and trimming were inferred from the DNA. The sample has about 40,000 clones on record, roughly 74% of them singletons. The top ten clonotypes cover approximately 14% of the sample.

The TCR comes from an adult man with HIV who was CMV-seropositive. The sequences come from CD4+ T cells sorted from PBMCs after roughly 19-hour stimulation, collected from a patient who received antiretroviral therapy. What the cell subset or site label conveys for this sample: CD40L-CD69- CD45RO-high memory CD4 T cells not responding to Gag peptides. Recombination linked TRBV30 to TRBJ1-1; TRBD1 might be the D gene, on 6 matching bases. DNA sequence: TGTGCCTGGAATTTGATACAGGGTTGGAACACTGAAGCTTTCTTT. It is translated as CAWNLIQGWNTEAFF.